These T cell receptor beta chains were read from a single sample in a study of radiation and T cells in renal cell carcinoma. Some clones are missing from TCRdb's copy, which holds only in-frame ones; the method was immunoSEQ multiplex PCR. The repertoire holds 100,000 to 150,000 clones, about four fifths seen once, with roughly 6% in the top ten. The specimen comprised blood, sampled from a patient whose treatment included radiotherapy and nephrectomy. The receptors here all came from a man aged 50 or older with renal cell carcinoma. Both conserved end residues are part of each CDR3. A D gene is named only where the DNA matches it firmly. Clone size is given for some rows only: seen once, a few or many times, or a class if the clone is expanded.

CDR3 DNA	CDR3 protein	J gene	V gene	D gene	clone size
TGCGCCAGCAGCTTGGCTCAGGGAAACTACGAGCAGTACTTC	CASSLAQGNYEQYF	TRBJ2-7	TRBV5-1	-	-
TGCAGTGCAGGTCTAGATTACGAGCAGTACTTC	CSAGLDYEQYF	TRBJ2-7	TRBV20-1	-	-
TGCAGTGCTAGTAGGCTAGCGGATCAGTTCTTC	CSASRLADQFF	TRBJ2-1	TRBV20-1	TRBD2	few
TGTGCCAGCAGCCCCCATAGCGGGAGGATCGGTTGGAATGAGCAGTTCTTC	CASSPHSGRIGWNEQFF	TRBJ2-1	TRBV14	TRBD2	-
TGTGCCAGCAGCACAAGAACAGGGACCAACTATGGCTACACCTTC	CASSTRTGTNYGYTF	TRBJ1-2	TRBV28	-	-
TGTGCCAGCAGCTTCCGACAGTATAGCACAGATACGCAGTATTTT	CASSFRQYSTDTQYF	TRBJ2-3	TRBV9	-	-
TGTGCCAGCTCACCTCGAGGGACACCTGACACCGGGGAGCTGTTTTTT	CASSPRGTPDTGELFF	TRBJ2-2	TRBV18	-	-
TGCGCCAGCAGCTTGGAAGGGAGGAGAGACACAGATACGCAGTATTTT	CASSLEGRRDTDTQYF	TRBJ2-3	TRBV5-1	-	-
TGTGCCAGCAGTCCAAGCGGGAGTCCACGGGAGCAGTACTTC	CASSPSGSPREQYF	TRBJ2-7	TRBV6-5	TRBD2	-
TGTGCCAGCAGTGAAGTGAGACAGGTGAACACTGAAGCTTTCTTT	CASSEVRQVNTEAFF	TRBJ1-1	TRBV2	-	-
TGTGCCAGTAGTATTGGGGGGGAGTTCTACGAGCAGTACTTC	CASSIGGEFYEQYF	TRBJ2-7	TRBV19	TRBD2	-
TGCGCCAGCAGCTTAGGATTACAGGCGGTCCCCGGGGAGCTGTTTTTT	CASSLGLQAVPGELFF	TRBJ2-2	TRBV5-1	-	once
TGTGCCTGGACCCTAAATGGGGCCGGCACTGAAGCTTTCTTT	CAWTLNGAGTEAFF	TRBJ1-1	TRBV30	-	-
TGTGCCTGGAGTGACGGAGTGAACACTGAAGCTTTCTTT	CAWSDGVNTEAFF	TRBJ1-1	TRBV30	-	few
TGTGCCAGCGGCCCAGGGTTTGGCGATACGCAGTATTTT	CASGPGFGDTQYF	TRBJ2-3	TRBV11-2	-	-
TGTGCCAGCAGCTTGACGGGAGGTTCCTACAATGAGCAGTTCTTC	CASSLTGGSYNEQFF	TRBJ2-1	TRBV5-4	TRBD2	-
TGTGCCAGCTCAAATGGACTAGCGATTAGCTACGAGCAGTACTTC	CASSNGLAISYEQYF	TRBJ2-7	TRBV18	TRBD2	-
TGTGCCAGCAGTTTAGACGGGAGCTCCTACAATGAGCAGTTCTTC	CASSLDGSSYNEQFF	TRBJ2-1	TRBV28	-	-
TGTGCCAGCAGCCGCAAAGGGTCACAGGACCTATACAATGAGCAGTTCTTC	CASSRKGSQDLYNEQFF	TRBJ2-1	TRBV5-4	-	-
TGTGCCAGCAGGAAGACAGGGGAAAACACCATATATTTT	CASRKTGENTIYF	TRBJ1-3	TRBV6-5	TRBD1	few
TGCGCCAGCAGCTTGGCCCAAGGACTAGCGGCAGAGACCCAGTACTTC	CASSLAQGLAAETQYF	TRBJ2-5	TRBV5-1	TRBD2	-
TGTGCCAGCAGTGCGGGACAGGGGGTGTTGACCCAGTACTTC	CASSAGQGVLTQYF	TRBJ2-5	TRBV7-2	TRBD1	-
TGTGCCAGCAGTTCCCTTTCCGGTATCGGCACAGATACGCAGTATTTT	CASSSLSGIGTDTQYF	TRBJ2-3	TRBV27	-	few
TGTGCCAGTACGGGGGGTTTTCAGCCCCAGCATTTT	CASTGGFQPQHF	TRBJ1-5	TRBV19	-	-
TGTGCCAGCAGCCCCACCACTACGAACTATGGCTACACCTTC	CASSPTTTNYGYTF	TRBJ1-2	TRBV14	-	-
TGTGCCAGCAGTTACTCGAAAGACAGCCAAAACTACGAGCAGTACTTC	CASSYSKDSQNYEQYF	TRBJ2-7	TRBV6-5	-	-
TGCGCCAGCAGCCAAGGACTAATAGCGGGCTCGCCCTACGAGCAGTACTTC	CASSQGLIAGSPYEQYF	TRBJ2-7	TRBV4-1	TRBD2	-
TGCAGTGCTGGCCCGATTGATACGCAGTATTTT	CSAGPIDTQYF	TRBJ2-3	TRBV20-1	-	-
TGCGCCAGCAGCTTGCGTAACGCGACAGGGCCGCAGGACTATGGCTACACCTTC	CASSLRNATGPQDYGYTF	TRBJ1-2	TRBV5-1	TRBD1	-
TGTGCCAGCAGCCAAAATCGCGGCGGAGGCTCCTACGAGCAGTACTTC	CASSQNRGGGSYEQYF	TRBJ2-7	TRBV11-1	-	-
TGTGCCAGCAGCCAAGCCGGGGGGAACACCGGGGAGCTGTTTTTT	CASSQAGGNTGELFF	TRBJ2-2	TRBV7-3	-	-
TGTGCCAGCAGTCCAGGGGAGGGTCGCGAGCAGTACTTC	CASSPGEGREQYF	TRBJ2-7	TRBV7-2	-	few
TGTGCCTGGAGTGTTGGGGCCCGGAGCTCCTACGAGCAGTACTTC	CAWSVGARSSYEQYF	TRBJ2-7	TRBV30	-	-
TGCAGCGTTGAAAGCGGGAGGGAAGAGACCCAGTACTTC	CSVESGREETQYF	TRBJ2-5	TRBV29-1	TRBD2	-
TGTGCCAGCAGCAAAGAGGTTAAGCCCCAGCATTTT	CASSKEVKPQHF	TRBJ1-5	TRBV21-1	-	-
TGTGCCAGCAGCTTACTAGCGGGGAACTACGAGCAGTACTTC	CASSLLAGNYEQYF	TRBJ2-7	TRBV7-9	TRBD2	-
TGTGCCAGCAGTTTAACTAGCGGGAGCTACGAGCAGTACTTC	CASSLTSGSYEQYF	TRBJ2-7	TRBV27	TRBD2	once
TGTGCCAGCAGCGCAACACTGACACGCTCTGGAAACACCATATATTTT	CASSATLTRSGNTIYF	TRBJ1-3	TRBV9	-	-
TGCAGCGCCGGACGGCCTGACACAGATACGCAGTATTTT	CSAGRPDTDTQYF	TRBJ2-3	TRBV29-1	-	-
TGCGCCAGCAGCCACGGACAGGGGGATGGCTACACCTTC	CASSHGQGDGYTF	TRBJ1-2	TRBV4-1	TRBD1	-
TGTGCCAGCAGCAAAGCGGGGAGCTCCTACAATGAGCAGTTCTTC	CASSKAGSSYNEQFF	TRBJ2-1	TRBV21-1	-	-
TGTGCCAGCAGTAATCCAGGGATCGAGCAGTACTTC	CASSNPGIEQYF	TRBJ2-7	TRBV6-5	-	-
TGTGCCAGCTCCCGAGAGGGGGGTGAAGAGACCCAGTACTTC	CASSREGGEETQYF	TRBJ2-5	TRBV18	-	-
TGTGCCAGCAGAACAGGGGGTAATGAGCAGTTCTTC	CASRTGGNEQFF	TRBJ2-1	TRBV27	TRBD1	-
TGTGCCAGCAGTTTCAGGGGTGGCTACACCTTC	CASSFRGGYTF	TRBJ1-2	TRBV28	-	-
TGCGCCAGCAGCTTACAGGGGCCTAACACCGGGGAGCTGTTTTTT	CASSLQGPNTGELFF	TRBJ2-2	TRBV5-1	TRBD1	once
TGTGCCAGCAGCGTACTCCCGAACACTGAAGCTTTCTTT	CASSVLPNTEAFF	TRBJ1-1	TRBV9	-	few
TGTGCCAGCAGCGAGGGGCACGGGACGGACGTAAATGGCTACACCTTC	CASSEGHGTDVNGYTF	TRBJ1-2	TRBV5-4	-	once
TGCGCCAGCAGCTTGTTCCGGGGAGACATTCAGTACTTC	CASSLFRGDIQYF	TRBJ2-4	TRBV5-1	-	-
TGTGCCAGCAGTTTACCGACTAGTACCATATATTTT	CASSLPTSTIYF	TRBJ1-3	TRBV28	-	-
TGTGCCAGTAGTACCAGACAGTTTAATCAGCCCCAGCATTTT	CASSTRQFNQPQHF	TRBJ1-5	TRBV19	-	few
TGTGCCAGCAGTGTTCAGAGCATGAACACTGAAGCTTTCTTT	CASSVQSMNTEAFF	TRBJ1-1	TRBV6-1	-	-
TGTGCCAGCAGCTTGGACCTCCGGGGGACCGGGGAGCTGTTTTTT	CASSLDLRGTGELFF	TRBJ2-2	TRBV7-9	-	-
TGTGCCAGCAGCGTATCTACGGGGGCCGGCGAGACCCAGTACTTC	CASSVSTGAGETQYF	TRBJ2-5	TRBV9	-	many
TGTGCCAGTAGTACTCTCGACCATGAAAAACTGTTTTTT	CASSTLDHEKLFF	TRBJ1-4	TRBV19	-	-
TGCGCCAGCAGCCTCGACAATGAGCAGTTCTTC	CASSLDNEQFF	TRBJ2-1	TRBV5-1	-	-